The rows below give T cell receptor beta chains drawn from one sample of a study of T cells in tumors after PD-1 blockade. Profiled with immunoSEQ multiplex PCR; TCRdb holds only in-frame clones, not every one. This table holds some 47,000 clones, 75% to 85% found once. Sequenced here: PBMCs, sampled before anti-PD-1 treatment. The receptor source for this set is a human donor with basal cell carcinoma. Both conserved end residues are part of each CDR3. D genes are given only for firm matches. Expanded clones get a size class; other rows say once, few or many, or leave the size out.

J gene: TRBJ1-5
D gene: -
V gene: TRBV19
clone size: -
CDR3 protein: CASSIWGSNQPQHF
CDR3 DNA: TGTGCCAGTAGTATTTGGGGTAGCAATCAGCCCCAGCATTTT

J gene: TRBJ2-2
D gene: TRBD2
V gene: TRBV6-4
clone size: -
CDR3 protein: CASSASGRNTGELFF
CDR3 DNA: TGTGCCAGCAGTGCTAGCGGGAGGAACACCGGGGAGCTGTTTTTT

J gene: TRBJ1-1
D gene: -
V gene: TRBV28
clone size: -
CDR3 protein: CASSDTGIPTEAFF
CDR3 DNA: TGTGCCAGCAGTGATACAGGGATACCCACTGAAGCTTTCTTT

J gene: TRBJ2-5
D gene: -
V gene: TRBV19
clone size: -
CDR3 protein: CASSMAGYVETQYF
CDR3 DNA: TGTGCCAGTAGTATGGCCGGCTACGTAGAGACCCAGTACTTC

J gene: TRBJ1-5
D gene: -
V gene: TRBV2
clone size: -
CDR3 protein: CASSEGRYSNQPQHF
CDR3 DNA: TGTGCCAGCAGTGAAGGGCGATATAGCAATCAGCCCCAGCATTTT

J gene: TRBJ1-1
D gene: TRBD1
V gene: TRBV12-3/TRBV12-4
clone size: -
CDR3 protein: CASSPGQGFGFF
CDR3 DNA: TGTGCCAGCAGTCCGGGACAGGGTTTCGGTTTCTTT

J gene: TRBJ2-7
D gene: TRBD2
V gene: TRBV19
clone size: -
CDR3 protein: CASKNSGVSYEQYF
CDR3 DNA: TGTGCCAGTAAGAATAGCGGGGTCTCCTACGAGCAGTACTTC

J gene: TRBJ1-2
D gene: -
V gene: TRBV5-6
clone size: -
CDR3 protein: CASSRDTINYGYTF
CDR3 DNA: TGTGCCAGCAGCCGGGACACCATTAACTATGGCTACACCTTC

J gene: TRBJ2-7
D gene: TRBD2
V gene: TRBV7-8
clone size: -
CDR3 protein: CASSTGLAGSSYEQYF
CDR3 DNA: TGTGCCAGCAGCACGGGACTAGCGGGAAGCTCCTACGAGCAGTACTTC

J gene: TRBJ1-1
D gene: TRBD1
V gene: TRBV2
clone size: -
CDR3 protein: CASRGRQGSEAFF
CDR3 DNA: TGTGCCAGCAGAGGAAGACAGGGTTCTGAAGCTTTCTTT

J gene: TRBJ2-1
D gene: TRBD1
V gene: TRBV6-2/TRBV6-3
clone size: -
CDR3 protein: CASSKGQGGSYNEQFF
CDR3 DNA: TGTGCCAGCAGTAAAGGACAGGGCGGATCCTACAATGAGCAGTTCTTC

J gene: TRBJ1-5
D gene: -
V gene: TRBV4-1
clone size: -
CDR3 protein: CASSQEGSAFNQPQHF
CDR3 DNA: TGCGCCAGCAGCCAAGAGGGCAGCGCTTTCAATCAGCCCCAGCATTTT

J gene: TRBJ2-5
D gene: -
V gene: TRBV24-1
clone size: -
CDR3 protein: CATSPGPAETQYF
CDR3 DNA: TGTGCCACCAGTCCAGGGCCGGCGGAGACCCAGTACTTC

J gene: TRBJ1-5
D gene: TRBD1
V gene: TRBV28
clone size: few
CDR3 protein: CASGVLDRDNQPQHF
CDR3 DNA: TGTGCCAGCGGGGTTTTGGACAGGGACAATCAGCCCCAGCATTTT

J gene: TRBJ1-6
D gene: -
V gene: TRBV3-1/TRBV3-2
clone size: -
CDR3 protein: CASSPQWVNSPLHF
CDR3 DNA: TGTGCCAGCAGCCCTCAGTGGGTCAATTCACCCCTCCACTTT

J gene: TRBJ1-1
D gene: -
V gene: TRBV30
clone size: -
CDR3 protein: CASRGDYTEAFF
CDR3 DNA: TGTGCCTCCCGAGGGGACTACACTGAAGCTTTCTTT

J gene: TRBJ1-1
D gene: -
V gene: TRBV6-2/TRBV6-3
clone size: once
CDR3 protein: CASSRSIGDMNTEAFF
CDR3 DNA: TGTGCCAGCAGTCGGTCAATTGGGGACATGAACACTGAAGCTTTCTTT

J gene: TRBJ1-4
D gene: -
V gene: TRBV14
clone size: -
CDR3 protein: CASSPGGTIAEKLFF
CDR3 DNA: TGTGCCAGCAGCCCGGGCGGGACAATCGCCGAAAAACTGTTTTTT

J gene: TRBJ2-7
D gene: TRBD1
V gene: TRBV6-5
clone size: -
CDR3 protein: CASSYNRDSYEQYF
CDR3 DNA: TGTGCCAGCAGTTACAACCGGGACAGTTACGAGCAGTACTTC

J gene: TRBJ1-1
D gene: -
V gene: TRBV5-6
clone size: -
CDR3 protein: CASTRQGLNTEAFF
CDR3 DNA: TGTGCCAGCACCCGGCAGGGGTTAAACACTGAAGCTTTCTTT

J gene: TRBJ2-1
D gene: TRBD2
V gene: TRBV7-8
clone size: once
CDR3 protein: CASSFLVPLGGSSYEQFF
CDR3 DNA: TGTGCCAGCAGCTTTTTGGTTCCCCTGGGCGGGAGTTCCTATGAGCAGTTCTTC

J gene: TRBJ2-6
D gene: -
V gene: TRBV7-3
clone size: -
CDR3 protein: CASSAAWGNGANVLTF
CDR3 DNA: TGTGCCAGCAGCGCCGCGTGGGGAAATGGGGCCAACGTCCTGACTTTC

J gene: TRBJ2-7
D gene: TRBD1
V gene: TRBV6-2/TRBV6-3
clone size: -
CDR3 protein: CASSQQGIGQYF
CDR3 DNA: TGTGCCAGCAGCCAACAGGGGATCGGGCAGTACTTC

J gene: TRBJ1-1
D gene: TRBD1
V gene: TRBV20-1
clone size: -
CDR3 protein: CSASQTGTGVGAFF
CDR3 DNA: TGCAGTGCTAGTCAAACCGGGACAGGGGTTGGTGCTTTCTTT

J gene: TRBJ2-7
D gene: -
V gene: TRBV5-1
clone size: few
CDR3 protein: CASSFGPVYEQYF
CDR3 DNA: TGCGCCAGCAGCTTCGGGCCAGTCTACGAGCAGTACTTC

J gene: TRBJ1-5
D gene: -
V gene: TRBV6-5
clone size: -
CDR3 protein: CASISTGGNQPQHF
CDR3 DNA: TGTGCCAGCATTTCCACCGGGGGGAATCAGCCCCAGCATTTT

J gene: TRBJ2-5
D gene: -
V gene: TRBV14
clone size: -
CDR3 protein: CASSQDSTFGLEAQYF
CDR3 DNA: TGTGCCAGCAGCCAAGATTCGACTTTCGGCCTTGAGGCCCAGTACTTC

J gene: TRBJ1-2
D gene: -
V gene: TRBV13
clone size: -
CDR3 protein: CASSLGGDYGYTF
CDR3 DNA: TGTGCCAGCAGCCTCGGGGGAGACTATGGCTACACCTTC

J gene: TRBJ2-7
D gene: TRBD1
V gene: TRBV11-1
clone size: -
CDR3 protein: CASSLGGQGTYEQYF
CDR3 DNA: TGTGCCAGCAGCTTAGGGGGACAGGGAACCTACGAGCAGTACTTC

J gene: TRBJ1-1
D gene: -
V gene: TRBV28
clone size: once
CDR3 protein: CASSLDGNTEAFF
CDR3 DNA: TGTGCCAGCAGTTTAGACGGAAACACTGAAGCTTTCTTT

J gene: TRBJ2-5
D gene: -
V gene: TRBV11-2
clone size: -
CDR3 protein: CASSLELVRETQYF
CDR3 DNA: TGTGCCAGCAGCTTAGAATTGGTTAGGGAGACCCAGTACTTC

J gene: TRBJ2-1
D gene: -
V gene: TRBV5-1
clone size: -
CDR3 protein: CASSLDINNEQFF
CDR3 DNA: TGCGCCAGCAGCTTGGACATAAACAATGAGCAGTTCTTC

J gene: TRBJ2-5
D gene: -
V gene: TRBV4-2
clone size: few
CDR3 protein: CASSQDGAGAGETQYF
CDR3 DNA: TGTGCCAGCAGCCAAGATGGGGCGGGGGCTGGGGAGACCCAGTACTTC

J gene: TRBJ2-5
D gene: TRBD2
V gene: TRBV6-2/TRBV6-3
clone size: -
CDR3 protein: CASSWGSGGARRETQYF
CDR3 DNA: TGTGCCAGCAGTTGGGGTAGCGGGGGGGCCCGGCGAGAGACCCAGTACTTC

J gene: TRBJ1-5
D gene: -
V gene: TRBV7-8
clone size: -
CDR3 protein: CASSSLFTSNQPQHF
CDR3 DNA: TGTGCCAGCAGCTCGCTTTTTACTAGCAATCAGCCCCAGCATTTT

J gene: TRBJ2-1
D gene: TRBD1
V gene: TRBV12-3/TRBV12-4
clone size: -
CDR3 protein: CASSLNRGFEQFF
CDR3 DNA: TGTGCCAGCAGTTTGAACAGGGGGTTTGAGCAGTTCTTC

J gene: TRBJ2-1
D gene: TRBD1
V gene: TRBV6-5
clone size: -
CDR3 protein: CASSYQGQGYNEQFF
CDR3 DNA: TGTGCCAGCAGTTACCAGGGACAGGGGTACAATGAGCAGTTCTTC

J gene: TRBJ2-1
D gene: TRBD2
V gene: TRBV29-1
clone size: -
CDR3 protein: CSVGGGGLYNEQFF
CDR3 DNA: TGCAGCGTTGGAGGCGGGGGGCTCTACAATGAGCAGTTCTTC

J gene: TRBJ1-2
D gene: TRBD1
V gene: TRBV24-1
clone size: -
CDR3 protein: CATSDSPGQVLDGYTF
CDR3 DNA: TGTGCCACCAGTGATAGCCCCGGACAGGTCCTCGATGGCTACACCTTC

J gene: TRBJ1-3
D gene: -
V gene: TRBV10-2
clone size: -
CDR3 protein: CASRSGASGNTIYF
CDR3 DNA: TGCGCCAGCAGAAGCGGGGCCTCTGGAAACACCATATATTTT